Below, 9 T cell receptor beta chains from the same sample are listed, as sequenced in a study of blood T cell repertoires in COVID-19. Sequencing used immunoSEQ multiplex PCR; TCRdb keeps in-frame clones, though not all of them. The sample comprises about 59,000 clones, roughly 80% of which are singletons, and more than 7.5% rests with the top ten. Sequences were obtained from peripheral blood. The receptors stem from a human donor in a cohort sampled during active COVID-19.

The chain couples TRBV7-2 to TRBJ1-2, with 8 bases that match TRBD1. Germline-derived CDR1 and CDR2 are SGHTA and FQGNSA. CDR3 size: 16 residues. Trimming cost V 2 bases and J 4 bases; bases outside gene matches: 9. CDR3 nucleotide sequence: TGTGCCAGCAGCTTACCAGGGGGCAGAGTAGCCTATGGCTACACCTTC. Amino acid sequence: CASSLPGGRVAYGYTF.

In this sample, this clone turned up once. The rearrangement uses TRBV5-6 and TRBJ2-7, with TRBD1 matching over 7 bases. This CDR3 contains 12 residues. Germline assignment: CDR1 SGHDT and CDR2 YYEEEE. V trimming: 3 bases; J trimming: 6 bases; junction bases outside the gene matches: 3. CDR3 in DNA: TGTGCCAGCAGCTACGACAGGGCCGAGCAGTACTTC. It is translated as CASSYDRAEQYF.

The rearrangement joins TRBV28 to TRBJ2-7; 7 bases map to TRBD2. CDR1 is MDHEN and CDR2 is SYDVKM in the germline V gene. The CDR3 is 14 amino acids. V gave up 4 bases and J gave up 0 bases; unmatched junction bases: 3. The CDR3 is CASSWGGDSYEQYF. For the CDR3, the DNA is TGTGCCAGCAGTTGGGGGGGGGACTCCTACGAGCAGTACTTC.

This clone has only one observation. The CDR3 nucleotides are TGTGCCAGCAGCCAACCCCGACAGGGGCGGGAGGAGACCCAGTACTTC. This encodes CASSQPRQGREETQYF. This chain links TRBV3-1 (or the pseudogene TRBV3-2) with TRBJ2-5; D is perhaps TRBD1 (8 bases). The CDR3 length is 16 residues. CDR1 LGHDT and CDR2 YNNKEL come from the germline V gene (reference sequence). V dropped 2 bases and J dropped 5 bases, with 18 bases sitting between them.

The rearrangement joins TRBV30 to TRBJ1-3; D is undetermined. Trimming cost V 5 bases and J 0 bases, with 14 bases left between them. The CDR3 length is 15 residues. Germline V gene data show CDR1 as GTSNPN and CDR2 as SVGIG (reference sequence). CDR3 coding DNA: TGTGCCTGGTCCGCGGGGTCTTTCTCTGGAAACACCATATATTTT. Translating gives CAWSAGSFSGNTIYF. Complete variable domain (other parts from reference TRBV30 and TRBJ1-3): SQTIHQWPATLVQPVGSPLSLECTVEGTSNPNLYWYRQAAGRGLQLLFYSVGIGQISSEVPQNLSASRPQDRQFILSSKKLLLSDSGFYLCAWSAGSFSGNTIYFGEGSWLTVV.

The chain couples TRBV7-2 to TRBJ1-1, with D hard to call. Trimming took off 6 bases at V and 4 bases at J, with 30 bases between the two ends. The CDR3 spans 19 residues. CDR1 is SGHTA and CDR2 is FQGNSA in the germline V gene. CDR3 DNA sequence: TGTGCCAGCAGATTGTACAGCTACCTGGAGGTCGGGCCAACCACTGAAGCTTTCTTT. This codes for CASRLYSYLEVGPTTEAFF.

This chain joins TRBV3-1 (or the pseudogene TRBV3-2) and TRBJ1-2; 8 nucleotides line up with TRBD1. The germline CDR1 and CDR2 sequences are LGHDT and YNNKEL (reference sequence). The CDR3 consists of 14 residues. With V trimmed by 6 bases and J by 2 bases, 5 bases remained unmatched. For the CDR3, the DNA is TGTGCCAGCAGTCGGACAGGGAGGAACTATGGCTACACCTTC. Its translation is CASSRTGRNYGYTF.

The J gene is TRBJ2-3, the V gene TRBV5-5; a weak D match, TRBD1 (8 bases). The CDR3 is made up of 17 amino acids. Trimming cost V 7 bases and J 3 bases, with 24 bases left between them. Germline V lookup: CDR1 SGHKS, CDR2 YYEKEE (reference sequence). The CDR3 loop is CASSLRTGREETDTQYF. The CDR3 DNA follows: TGTGCCAGCTCTCTCAGGACAGGGAGGGAAGAAACAGATACGCAGTATTTT.

The chain uses TRBV5-5 and TRBJ1-4; no firm D call. Germline V gene lookup returns CDR1 SGHKS and CDR2 YYEKEE (reference sequence). CDR3 size: 16 residues. Trimming cost V 3 bases and J 5 bases, with 17 bases left between them. The CDR3 reads CASSSRSPPPNEKLFF. Written as DNA, the CDR3 is TGTGCCAGCAGCTCCCGGTCGCCACCTCCCAATGAAAAACTGTTTTTT. Complete variable domain (other parts from reference TRBV5-5 and TRBJ1-4): DAGVTQSPTHLIKTRGQQVTLRCSPISGHKSVSWYQQVLGQGPQFIFQYYEKEERGRGNFPDRFSARQFPNYSSELNVNALLLGDSALYLCASSSRSPPPNEKLFFGSGTQLSVL.